Below are 13 T cell receptor beta chains sequenced from a single sample in a study of blood T cells in healthy people across ages. A J-beta primer mix and a sample-barcoded 5' primer were used in a second PCR of roughly 6 to 11 cycles. From the 5' RACE reads, TCRdb called clonotypes with MiXCR, one entry per CDR3 protein. The sample carries 1 million to 1.2 million distinct CDR3 sequences, less than 45% recorded once. The material sequenced was blood. All receptors derive from a man aged 18 to 35 in good health.

J is TRBJ2-3 and V is TRBV20-1; 10 bases match TRBD2. Trimming cost V 4 bases and J 4 bases; bases outside gene matches: 8. Germline loops: CDR1 DFQATT, CDR2 SNEGSKA (reference sequence). The CDR3 has 15 residues. This chain's CDR3 is CSATTSGVLPDTQYF. As DNA, the CDR3 is TGCAGTGCTACCACTAGCGGGGTATTGCCAGATACGCAGTATTTT.

The chain employs TRBV3-1 and TRBJ2-3, with 13 bases that match TRBD2. J lost 7 bases, V lost 4 bases, and 5 bases had no gene match. In germline, CDR1 is LGHDT, CDR2 YNNKEL (reference sequence). The CDR3 is 15 residues long. CDR3 protein: CASSPTSGGAYTQYF. CDR3 DNA: TGTGCCAGCAGCCCAACTAGCGGGGGGGCATATACGCAGTATTTT.

A few counts support this clonotype. V gene TRBV20-1 combines with J gene TRBJ2-3, with D perhaps TRBD1 (5 bases). The V gene lost 4 bases and the J gene lost 2 bases, with 19 bases spanning the gap. CDR1 and CDR2 from the germline V gene are DFQATT and SNEGSKA (reference sequence). This CDR3 comprises 16 residues. The CDR3 bases are TGCAGTGCTAAGCCTCTGGGCAGGGCCCTCACAGATACGCAGTATTTT. It encodes CSAKPLGRALTDTQYF.

This clonotype was recorded only once. This chain joins TRBV25-1 and TRBJ2-1, with 8 nucleotides matching TRBD1. CDR1 MGHDK and CDR2 SYGVNS come from the germline V gene. This CDR3 spans 14 amino acids. With 3 bases clipped from V and 4 bases from J, the junction kept 2 bases outside the gene matches. CDR3: CASSEDREYNEQFF. CDR3 nucleotides: TGTGCCAGCAGTGAGGACAGGGAATACAATGAGCAGTTCTTC.

The rearrangement uses TRBV7-3 and TRBJ1-1, with 8 bases identical to TRBD1. The CDR3 is made up of 15 amino acids. Germline V gives CDR1 SGHTA, CDR2 FQGTGA. J lost 1 base, V lost 4 bases, and 5 bases had no gene match. As DNA, the CDR3 is TGTGCCAGCAGCTCCCAGACAGGGGAGAACACTGAAGCTTTCTTT. Translating gives CASSSQTGENTEAFF.

This clonotype was seen a handful of times. The CDR3 region has the DNA TGCGCCAGCAGCCCATCGACAGGGGCGTGGGATGGCTACACCTTC. This encodes CASSPSTGAWDGYTF. J is TRBJ1-2 and V is TRBV4-3, with 8 nucleotides matching TRBD1. The germline gives CDR1 LGHNA, CDR2 YSLEER. The trim removed 4 bases at V and 6 bases at J, leaving 10 bases unmatched. The CDR3 is 15 residues long.

The chain carries TRBV27 and TRBJ2-1; TRBD2 is a possible D gene (7 bases). Germline V gene sequence: CDR1 MNHEY, CDR2 SMNVEV (reference sequence). CDR3 length equals 17 residues. Trimming took 0 bases from V and 0 from J, leaving 12 bases between them. CDR3 sequence reads: CASSLSRGGSSYNEQFF. CDR3 nucleotides: TGTGCCAGCAGTTTATCGAGGGGGGGCTCCTCCTACAATGAGCAGTTCTTC.

This clonotype has just a few counts. Here the CDR3 DNA reads TGTGCCAGCAGCTTGACGACAGGAATTAACACTGAAGCTTTCTTT. This translates into CASSLTTGINTEAFF. The genes are TRBV7-9 and TRBJ1-1; a weak D match, TRBD1 (6 bases). In germline, CDR1 is SEHNR, CDR2 FQNEAQ (reference sequence). This CDR3 has 15 amino acids. Trimming removed 3 bases at V and 2 bases at J, with 13 bases between.

This clonotype was detected only a few times. V usage is TRBV12-3 or TRBV12-4 and J usage is TRBJ2-5; 9 bases align to TRBD1. With V trimmed by 3 bases and J by 1 base, 6 bases remained unmatched. The CDR3 consists of 16 residues. CDR3 loop: CASSFPSTGGQETQYF. CDR3 nucleotides: TGTGCCAGCAGTTTTCCGTCGACAGGGGGCCAAGAGACCCAGTACTTC.

This clonotype was seen ten or more times. This chain connects TRBV12-3 or TRBV12-4 to TRBJ2-3; D tentatively fits TRBD1 or TRBD2 (7 bases each). Trimming removed 2 bases at V and 2 bases at J, with 11 bases between. The CDR3 loop spans 15 amino acids. In DNA, the CDR3 is TGTGCCAGCAGTTTACAGGGGGGGACCACAGATACGCAGTATTTT. Protein sequence: CASSLQGGTTDTQYF.

This chain links TRBV5-1 with TRBJ2-3; a possible D gene is TRBD2 (7 bases). The germline V gene encodes CDR1 SGHRS and CDR2 YFSETQ. Trimming cost V 6 bases and J 2 bases, with 13 bases left between them. This CDR3 region has 14 residues. The CDR3 protein is CASTKGGNTDTQYF. CDR3 DNA: TGCGCCAGCACGAAGGGGGGGAACACAGATACGCAGTATTTT.

A remark on this clonotype: At one of its ends the junction is not consistent with the germline gene, which may arise from a read error. As DNA, the CDR3 is TGTGCCTGCACCCAGGGGGGCGCCAATTCACCCCCCCACTTT. It yields the protein CACTQGGANSPPHF. This chain links TRBV12-3 or TRBV12-4 with TRBJ1-6; TRBD1 agrees at 7 bases. This CDR3 contains 14 residues.

This chain joins TRBV10-3 and TRBJ2-3; D is perhaps TRBD1 or TRBD2 (5 bases each). The V gene lost 4 bases and the J gene lost 3 bases, with 20 bases spanning the gap. The CDR3 has 17 residues. CDR1 ENHRY and CDR2 SYGVKD come from the germline V gene. The CDR3: CAISASGAEFGTDTQYF. Written as DNA, the CDR3 is TGTGCCATCAGTGCCTCCGGGGCCGAATTTGGGACAGATACGCAGTATTTT.